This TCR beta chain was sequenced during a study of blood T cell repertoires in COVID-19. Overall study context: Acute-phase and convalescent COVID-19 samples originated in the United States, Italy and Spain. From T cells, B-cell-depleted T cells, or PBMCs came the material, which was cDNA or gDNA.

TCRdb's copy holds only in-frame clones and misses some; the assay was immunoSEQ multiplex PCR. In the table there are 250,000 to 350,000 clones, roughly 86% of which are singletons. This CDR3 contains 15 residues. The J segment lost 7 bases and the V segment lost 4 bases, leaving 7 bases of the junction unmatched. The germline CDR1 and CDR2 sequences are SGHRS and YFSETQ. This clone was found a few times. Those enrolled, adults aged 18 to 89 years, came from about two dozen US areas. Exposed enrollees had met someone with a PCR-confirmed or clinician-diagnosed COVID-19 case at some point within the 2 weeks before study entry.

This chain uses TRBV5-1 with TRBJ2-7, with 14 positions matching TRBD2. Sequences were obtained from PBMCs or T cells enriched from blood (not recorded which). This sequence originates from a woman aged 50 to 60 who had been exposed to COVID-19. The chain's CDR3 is CASSLRTSGGSEQYF. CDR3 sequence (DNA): TGCGCCAGCAGCCTAAGGACTAGCGGGGGGAGTGAGCAGTACTTC.